The 10 T cell receptor beta chains below all came from one sample that was sequenced in a study of blood T cell repertoires in COVID-19. This table comes from immunoSEQ multiplex PCR, and its TCRdb copy is limited to in-frame clones, with some not included. Here the sample spans under 250,000 clones, roughly nine tenths being singletons. Source material: peripheral blood. The receptors shown here come from a man between 60 and 75 years old with COVID-19, enrolled during active disease.

A few counts support this clone. This chain connects TRBV6-2 or TRBV6-3 to TRBJ2-1; 9 nucleotides agree with TRBD2. Germline trimming cut 2 bases from V and 8 bases from J; bases unmatched to any gene: 13. The CDR3 is 17 amino acids. CDR1 is MNHEY, CDR2 SVGEGT, per germline. The CDR3 DNA sequence: TGTGCCAGCAGTTACGGAGGGCTAGCGGGGAGGGGGGATGAGCAGTTCTTC. Translating it yields CASSYGGLAGRGDEQFF.

V gene TRBV13 combines with J gene TRBJ1-6, with TRBD1 matching 9 bases. This CDR3 comprises 16 residues. The germline gives CDR1 PRHDT, CDR2 FYEKMQ (reference sequence). Trimming took 5 bases from V and 7 from J; bases not matched to a gene: 9. The CDR3 nucleotides are TGTGCCAGCAGCCCCCGCGGGACAGGGTTAAATTCACCCCTCCACTTT. It specifies CASSPRGTGLNSPLHF.

This clone appeared once. The chain couples TRBV9 to TRBJ1-6, with D tentatively TRBD1 (6 bases). The CDR3 is 14 residues long. Trimming removed 1 base from V and 7 bases from J, with 9 bases in between. The germline V gene has CDR1 SGDLS and CDR2 YYNGEE. The CDR3 loop is CASSVRQVNSPLHF. The CDR3 nucleotides are TGTGCCAGCAGCGTACGACAGGTGAATTCACCCCTCCACTTT.

This sequence joins TRBV10-1 and TRBJ1-1, with a tentative D call TRBD1 (6 bases). CDR3 length: 13 amino acids. Germline CDR1 WNHNN, CDR2 SYGVQD (reference sequence). V lost 6 bases and J lost 0, with 8 bases in between. In DNA form, the CDR3 reads TGCGCCAGCAGACAGGGTTTGAACACTGAAGCTTTCTTT. Protein sequence: CASRQGLNTEAFF.

The chain employs TRBV9 and TRBJ2-1, with TRBD2 matching over 10 bases. Germline CDR1 and CDR2: SGDLS and YYNGEE. Trimming at V came to 0 bases and at J to 7 bases, leaving 4 bases not matched to a gene. The CDR3 is 15 residues long. CDR3 sequence (DNA): TGTGCCAGCAGCGTAGCTAGCGGGAGTGAAAATGAGCAGTTCTTC. The encoded protein is CASSVASGSENEQFF.

This clone was detected only once. The CDR3 region has the DNA TGTGCCAGCAGCTTAGGACTAGCGCTGGAGACCCAGTACTTC. As protein: CASSLGLALETQYF. The rearrangement joins TRBV7-2 to TRBJ2-5, with 8 bases aligning to TRBD2. CDR3 size: 14 residues. V was clipped by 1 base and J by 5 bases; unmatched bases: 3. The germline CDR1 and CDR2 sequences are SGHTA and FQGNSA.

V and J are TRBV12-5 and TRBJ1-1; D is unclear. Germline V gene sequence: CDR1 LGHNT, CDR2 FRNRAP. The length of the CDR3 is 12 residues. V shed 1 base and J shed 7 bases, with 7 bases lying between them. The CDR3 coding sequence is TGTGCTAGTGGTTTGGCGGCAGGTGAAGCTTTCTTT. Translating it yields CASGLAAGEAFF.

The CDR3 nucleotides are TGTGCCAGCAGTCGACAGGAGAACACTGAAGCTTTCTTT. Translating it yields CASSRQENTEAFF. This chain connects TRBV27 to TRBJ1-1; perhaps TRBD1 as D (6 bases). Trimming shortened V by 5 bases and J by 1 base, and 8 bases separated the two germline ends. The germline CDR1 and CDR2 sequences are MNHEY and SMNVEV (reference sequence). This CDR3 has 13 residues.

The chain couples TRBV24-1 to TRBJ2-2, with 7 bases aligning to TRBD2. This CDR3 is built from 16 residues. The germline V gene has CDR1 KGHDR and CDR2 SFDVKD. V dropped 4 bases and J dropped 1; count of bases not matched to a gene: 5. Here the CDR3 DNA reads TGTGCCACCAGTGACCGACTAGCAAAGAACACCGGGGAGCTGTTTTTT. Translated, it gives CATSDRLAKNTGELFF.

This clone has at least ten counts. The rearrangement joins TRBV6-5 to TRBJ2-7; 8 bases fit TRBD1. V lost 5 bases, J lost 3 bases, and 6 bases stayed unmatched. Germline V gene data show CDR1 as MNHEY and CDR2 as SVGAGI. The CDR3 consists of 14 residues. CDR3 in amino acids: CASSTTGGSYEQYF. For the CDR3, the DNA is TGTGCCAGCAGTACCACAGGGGGTAGCTACGAGCAGTACTTC.